The T cell receptor beta chain under discussion was sequenced for a study of shared clonotypes between healthy human individuals. Findings of the study overall: Sample collection involved blood only; tissue repertoires are likely different.

This clone has only a few counts. Its antigen is currently unknown. Donors had no recently reported acute infections or vaccinations and were HIV-negative. All participating donors were Caucasian adults from Nashville, Tennessee. V lost 6 bases to trimming and J lost 6 bases; unmatched junction nucleotides: 8. Germline V gene data show CDR1 as MNHNS and CDR2 as SASEGT. This CDR3 has 13 amino acids. Assay used: immunoSEQ multiplex PCR; TCRdb lists only in-frame clones, some missing. The table includes 2 million to 3 million clones, 93% detected once. The origin of this receptor is a young man in good health. Some clones in this sample may be carry-over from other donors' samples. The specimen was naive CD4+ T cells from PBMCs. Stated subset: CD45RA+ positively selected. V is TRBV6-1 and J is TRBJ2-7, with TRBD2 matching 7 bases. For the CDR3, the DNA is TGTGCCAGCAGGGAACGGGAGGTTAGCGAGCAGTACTTC. Translated, it gives CASREREVSEQYF.